This T cell receptor beta chain was retrieved from a study of Ad26.COV2.S vaccination and SARS-CoV-2 variants. Across the whole study: Among those in the COV1001 Ad26.COV2.S trial arm was the donor. Participants got Ad26.COV2.S intramuscularly, once or twice 56 days apart.

Indicated treatment: roughly 20 received Ad26.COV2.S at low or high dose, single or two shots; a few received placebo; per-sample allocation not given. All samples were drawn on day 63, counting from the first vaccine or placebo injection. In Boston, an adult donor aged 18-55 years took part. The CDR3 covers 16 residues. The V gene's germline CDR1 is SGHRS and CDR2 YFSETQ. Trimming took off 4 bases at V and 0 bases at J, with 14 bases between the two ends. TCRdb keeps only in-frame clones here, not all; method: immunoSEQ multiplex PCR. The sample includes around 450,000 clones, around nine tenths of them seen just once.

This chain uses TRBV5-1 with TRBJ1-5, with unresolved D. The input for sequencing was peripheral blood, taken in a trial of Ad26.COV2.S vaccine versus placebo. The receptor was derived from a person between 18 and 65 years old who received the Ad26.COV2.S COVID-19 vaccine or a placebo. The CDR3 DNA is TGCGCCAGCAGCACTCGGACGGCGTATAGCAATCAGCCCCAGCATTTT. This sequence encodes CASSTRTAYSNQPQHF.